Below, one TCR beta chain is given with its context. Its binding antigen is unknown. Base qualities are missing; no much larger clone stands one base away. Germline trimming amounts to 8 bases on V and 0 bases on J, with 6 as the count of junction bases outside the gene matches. Sequences MNHEY (CDR1) and SVGAGI (CDR2) are obtained from the germline V gene. Reading from cysteine to phenylalanine, the CDR3 counts 15 amino acids. The sequence is cut down to CDR3 DNA, 45 bases in frame from base 1. The sample originates from a study of blood T cell repertoires in COVID-19 (TCRdb year 2020). General notes on the study: Samples from collaborators originated in the United States, Italy and Spain and spanned both the acute and convalescent phases of COVID-19. The prospective study material was composed of cDNA or gDNA derived from T cells, B-cell-depleted T cells, or PBMCs. Deeply sampled blood TCRbeta repertoires from subjects exposed to, actively infected with, or recovered from COVID-19 were included in the dataset. The repertoires were made available in a free public database intended to serve as a resource for research on the immune response to SARS-CoV-2. The samples were drawn from the first 160 participants of the ongoing ImmuneRACE study and from 950 to 1,500 subjects provided by 6 global collaborators. Nearly every sample came with metadata listing a de-identified subject ID, COVID-19 status, age in years and sex. HLA class I and class II types, where available, came from metadata supplied by the sample provider rather than from assay-based typing.

Overall results and qualifications from the work: Clinical and demographic metadata were provided uncurated, with the amount varying by source and participant.

Enrolling through a virtual design, the prospective study's participants ranged in age from roughly 18 to 95 years and lived across roughly 23 United States geographic areas. Cohort assignment in the prospective study relied on participant-reported clinical history from a screening survey and a study questionnaire. Exposed participants had been in contact with someone with a PCR-confirmed or clinician-diagnosed COVID-19 case within 2 weeks of study entry. In the prospective study, whole blood, serum and a nasopharyngeal or oropharyngeal swab were collected from each participant by mobile phlebotomists. Prospective study participants could optionally give additional blood draws and questionnaires over an approximately two-month period. Prospective study blood samples were shipped either frozen or at room temperature before DNA extraction. The immunoSEQ Assay, a bias-controlled multiplex PCR, was used to amplify TCRbeta CDR3 regions from genomic DNA. Turning to the authors' computational methods: The number of nucleated cells in each sample was estimated by amplification of reference gene primers within the assay. Sequence reads were collapsed and filtered to measure the absolute abundance of every unique TCRbeta CDR3 rearrangement. Productive Simpson clonality was computed per sample as the square root of Simpson's diversity index over productive rearrangements. TCRdb holds this immuneACCESS table with in-frame rearrangements only. Some clones are missing; in checked studies, unresolved V genes explain under half, and the rest has no known cause. That table gives V, J and clone size, and the DNA gave D and trimming. The sample table holds around 200,000 clones, of which 75% to 90% were seen once. Roughly 4.5% of the sample is taken by the ten largest.

This TCR derives from a woman aged 30 to 39 who had been exposed to COVID-19. Sequencing used PBMCs or T cells enriched from blood (not recorded which). Here the chain combines TRBV6-5 and TRBJ1-3, with 8 bases aligning to TRBD1. The nucleotide sequence is given as TGTGCCAGCCGGGACAGGCGCCACTCTGGAAACACCATATATTTT. Translated, this is CASRDRRHSGNTIYF.